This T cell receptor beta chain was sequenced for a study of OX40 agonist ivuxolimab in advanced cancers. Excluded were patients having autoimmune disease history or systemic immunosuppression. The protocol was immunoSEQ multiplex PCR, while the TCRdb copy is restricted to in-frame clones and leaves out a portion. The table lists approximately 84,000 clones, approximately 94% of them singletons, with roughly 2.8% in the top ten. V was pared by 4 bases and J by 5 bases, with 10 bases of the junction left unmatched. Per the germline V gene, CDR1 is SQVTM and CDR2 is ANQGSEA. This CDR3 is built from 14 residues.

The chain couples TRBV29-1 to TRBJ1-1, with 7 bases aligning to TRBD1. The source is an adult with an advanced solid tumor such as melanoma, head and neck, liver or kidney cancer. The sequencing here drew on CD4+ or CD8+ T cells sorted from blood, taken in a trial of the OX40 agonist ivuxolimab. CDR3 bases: TGCAGCGTTGCCCAGACAGGGCGAGGGACTGAAGCTTTCTTT. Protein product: CSVAQTGRGTEAFF.